This T cell receptor (beta chain) was sequenced during a study of blood T cell repertoires in COVID-19. Study-level background: Samples of COVID-19 (acute and convalescent) were obtained from the United States, Italy and Spain. Nucleic acid was either cDNA or gDNA, and it came from T cells, B-cell-depleted T cells, or PBMCs.

Per the authors' pipeline: For nucleated cells, counts were estimated from reference gene primer amplification. Assay used: immunoSEQ multiplex PCR; TCRdb lists only in-frame clones, some missing. The V and J calls and clone size are taken from that table; D and trimming were inferred from the DNA. The sample carries roughly 86,000 clones, more than 75% recorded once. CDR1 is SGHNT and CDR2 is YYREEE in the germline V gene (reference sequence). J lost 6 bases, V lost 4 bases, and 6 bases had no gene match. The CDR3 contains 14 residues. The rearrangement joins TRBV5-4 to TRBJ2-2, with 7 bases matching TRBD1. Sequences were obtained from peripheral blood. The receptor was isolated from a man aged 45-60 years with active or convalescent COVID-19. The CDR3: CASSTDREAGELFF. CDR3 in DNA: TGTGCCAGCAGCACCGACAGGGAAGCCGGGGAGCTGTTTTTT.